The 15 T cell receptor beta chains below all came from one sample that was sequenced in a study of CD8+ T cells in alopecia areata. Treatment reported: oral pan-JAK inhibitor, 5-10 mg twice daily. Extracted RNA was reverse transcribed, and the resulting cDNA served as sequencing template. The data were produced by immunoSEQ multiplex PCR, yet TCRdb's version contains in-frame clones alone and is incomplete. The sample shows 100,000 to 150,000 clones, under 65% of them seen only once. Specimen: CD4+ T cells sorted from blood, collected at week 4, from a patient treated with tofacitinib. The receptors were gathered from a human donor with alopecia areata.

J is TRBJ1-2 and V is TRBV6-5, with 8 bases fitting TRBD1. Unmatched junction bases numbered 10, after V lost 6 bases and J lost 7 bases. The CDR3 has 14 residues. Germline loops: CDR1 MNHEY, CDR2 SVGAGI. Here the CDR3 reads CASRTRDRRSGYTF. For the CDR3, the DNA is TGTGCCAGCAGGACCCGGGACAGGCGGTCTGGCTACACCTTC.

The chain has TRBV7-9 and TRBJ2-1, with D possibly being TRBD2 (7 bases). This CDR3 has 15 residues. The V end was cut by 6 bases, the J end by 6 bases, with 18 bases between. Germline V gene lookup returns CDR1 SEHNR and CDR2 FQNEAQ (reference sequence). The CDR3 sequence: CASRHTRGGSNEQFF. In DNA form, the CDR3 reads TGTGCCAGCAGACACACAAGGGGGGGGAGCAATGAGCAGTTCTTC.

This clone was seen once. The V and J genes are TRBV9 and TRBJ1-2, with TRBD1 as a possible D gene (6 bases). This CDR3 has 15 amino acids. V lost 4 bases and J lost 5, with 18 bases in between. Germline lookup yields CDR1 SGDLS and CDR2 YYNGEE. In nucleotides, the CDR3 is TGTGCCAGCAGCCCGGGGGACACCCGGATTTATGGCTACACCTTC. Its translation: CASSPGDTRIYGYTF. Using reference TRBV9 and TRBJ1-2 for the parts outside the CDR3, the full variable domain is DSGVTQTPKHLITATGQRVTLRCSPRSGDLSVYWYQQSLDQGLQFLIQYYNGEERAKGNILERFSAQQFPDLHSELNLSSLELGDSALYFCASSPGDTRIYGYTFGSGTRLTVV.

The chain uses TRBV7-9 and TRBJ1-1; D not resolved. Germline assignment: CDR1 SEHNR and CDR2 FQNEAQ (reference sequence). Trimming removed 5 bases from V and 3 bases from J, with 7 bases in between. The CDR3 runs to 12 residues. The CDR3 loop reads CASSAGYTEAFF. DNA for the CDR3: TGTGCCAGCAGCGCGGGATACACTGAAGCTTTCTTT.

V is TRBV30 and J is TRBJ2-3; a possible D gene is TRBD1 (5 bases). Germline values: CDR1 GTSNPN, CDR2 SVGIG (reference sequence). V shed 3 bases and J shed 5 bases, with 9 bases lying between them. CDR3 size: 12 residues. The CDR3 nucleotides are TGTGCCTGGAGCCAGGGCTTAGATACGCAGTATTTT. Translating it yields CAWSQGLDTQYF.

The J gene is TRBJ2-2, the V gene TRBV28; D unresolved. CDR1 and CDR2 (germline): MDHEN, SYDVKM. CDR3 length equals 12 residues. V was pared by 6 bases and J by 1 base, with 3 bases between. The CDR3 nucleotides read TGTGCCAGCAGAAGGAACACCGGGGAGCTGTTTTTT. Protein sequence: CASRRNTGELFF.

J is TRBJ2-5 and V is TRBV4-3, with 9 bases that match TRBD2. The CDR3 runs 17 residues. Looked up from germline, CDR1 is LGHNA and CDR2 is YSLEER. V shed 1 base and J 0 bases; nucleotides not matched to a gene: 6. CDR3 region: CASSQVPSGRNQETQYF. The CDR3 DNA follows: TGCGCCAGCAGCCAAGTCCCCAGCGGGAGGAACCAAGAGACCCAGTACTTC.

V usage is TRBV29-1 and J usage is TRBJ2-7; D is possibly TRBD2 (5 bases). Between the trimmed V and J ends, which lost 2 bases and 2 bases, there was a span of 7 bases. The germline gives CDR1 SQVTM, CDR2 ANQGSEA. There are 12 residues in the CDR3. The CDR3: CSVEFGAYEQYF. DNA for the CDR3: TGCAGCGTTGAATTCGGGGCCTACGAGCAGTACTTC.

A few counts support this clone. The V and J genes are TRBV30 and TRBJ2-7, with 7 bases identical to TRBD2. Germline V gene data show CDR1 as GTSNPN and CDR2 as SVGIG (reference sequence). V was pared by 4 bases and J by 2 bases, with 8 bases of the junction left unmatched. This CDR3 has 14 amino acids. CDR3 nucleotides: TGTGCCTGGACCGGCGGGAGTTTCGCCTACGAGCAGTACTTC. Protein product: CAWTGGSFAYEQYF.

The chain employs TRBV6-5 and TRBJ2-3, with TRBD2 matching 7 bases. The germline gives CDR1 MNHEY, CDR2 SVGAGI. The J segment lost 5 bases and the V segment lost 6 bases, leaving 2 bases of the junction unmatched. The CDR3 runs 12 residues. CDR3 bases: TGTGCCAGCAGCCGCGGGGGAGATACGCAGTATTTT. Its protein is CASSRGGDTQYF.

J is TRBJ2-5 and V is TRBV7-9, with 7 bases fitting TRBD2. Germline CDR1 SEHNR, CDR2 FQNEAQ (reference sequence). V lost 0 bases and J lost 3; bases outside the gene matches: 7. This CDR3 is built from 16 residues. The CDR3 nucleotides are TGTGCCAGCAGCTTAGCATTAGCGGGTGGAAAAGAGACCCAGTACTTC. Amino acid sequence: CASSLALAGGKETQYF.

V and J are TRBV7-3 and TRBJ2-7; TRBD1 matches 11 bases. V was clipped by 5 bases and J by 1 base; unmatched bases: 4. Germline CDR1 is SGHTA and CDR2 is FQGTGA. The CDR3 has 15 residues. The CDR3 loop is CASSPGTGGSYEQYF. CDR3 coding DNA: TGTGCCAGCAGCCCCGGGACAGGGGGGTCCTACGAGCAGTACTTC. The full variable domain, rest sourced from reference TRBV7-3 and TRBJ2-7, is GAGVSQTPSNKVTEKGKYVELRCDPISGHTALYWYRQSLGQGPEFLIYFQGTGAADDSGLPNDRFFAVRPEGSVSTLKIQRTERGDSAVYLCASSPGTGGSYEQYFGPGTRLTVT.

The chain is built from TRBV27 and TRBJ2-3, with a possible D match to TRBD2 (5 bases). Trimming stripped 5 bases from V and 6 bases from J, with 18 bases between. The V gene's germline CDR1 is MNHEY and CDR2 SMNVEV (reference sequence). CDR3 length equals 15 residues. CDR3 bases: TGTGCCAGCAGTCCCCGGACTTCGCTTATGGATACGCAGTATTTT. Amino acid sequence: CASSPRTSLMDTQYF.

V is TRBV2 and J is TRBJ2-1, with 12 bases fitting TRBD2. The CDR3 length is 15 residues. V lost 4 bases, J lost 8 bases, and 6 bases stayed unmatched. Germline CDR1 is SNHLY and CDR2 is FYNNEI. CDR3 residues: CASSGSSGGADEQFF. In nucleotides, the CDR3 is TGTGCCAGCAGTGGTTCTAGCGGGGGGGCTGATGAGCAGTTCTTC.

The chain combines TRBV6-6 with TRBJ2-2; 8 bases map to TRBD1. V was clipped by 8 bases and J by 4 bases; unmatched bases: 12. This CDR3 has 16 residues. CDR1 and CDR2 from the germline V gene are MNHNY and SVGAGI (reference sequence). CDR3 bases: TGTGCCAGCCTATCCCGCGGGACAGGCACCACCGGGGAGCTGTTTTTT. Protein product: CASLSRGTGTTGELFF.